The clone carrying this T cell receptor beta chain was seen a handful of times. The source of the sample is a study of T-cell reconstitution after alpha-beta-depleted transplantation in children. Unique molecular identifiers were incorporated into the prepared TCRbeta library. MiXCR was run by TCRdb on the PCR reads, yielding one entry per CDR3 protein. The table has about 610,000 distinct CDR3 sequences, approximately 10% seen once. The sequencing used PBMCs from the stem cell graft donor, collected from the stem cell graft. The receptor was isolated from a human donor who donated a stem cell graft to a child with acute myeloid leukemia.

As DNA, the CDR3 is TGCAGTGCCCCAGCGGGTTCCGCGAACACCGGGGAGCTGTTTTTT. Translated, it gives CSAPAGSANTGELFF. This sequence joins TRBV20-1 and TRBJ2-2; possibly TRBD2 for D (6 bases). The ends were cut back, 6 bases at V and 0 bases at J, with 14 bases in the middle. Germline V CDR1 and CDR2: DFQATT, SNEGSKA (reference sequence). This CDR3 region has 15 residues.